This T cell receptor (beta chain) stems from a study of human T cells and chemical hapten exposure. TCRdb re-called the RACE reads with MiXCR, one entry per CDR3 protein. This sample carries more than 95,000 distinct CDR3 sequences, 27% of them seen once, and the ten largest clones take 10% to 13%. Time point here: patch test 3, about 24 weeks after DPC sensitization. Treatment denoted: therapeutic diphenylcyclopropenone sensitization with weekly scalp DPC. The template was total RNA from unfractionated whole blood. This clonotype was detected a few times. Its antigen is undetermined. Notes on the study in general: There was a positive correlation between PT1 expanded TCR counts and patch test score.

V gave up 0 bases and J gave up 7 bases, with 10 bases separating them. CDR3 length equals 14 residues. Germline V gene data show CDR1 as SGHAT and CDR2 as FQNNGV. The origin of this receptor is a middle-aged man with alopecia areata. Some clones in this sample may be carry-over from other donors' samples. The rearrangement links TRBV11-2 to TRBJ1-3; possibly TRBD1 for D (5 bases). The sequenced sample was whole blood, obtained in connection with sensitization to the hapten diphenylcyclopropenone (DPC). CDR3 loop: CASSLDGTENTIYF. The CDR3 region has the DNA TGTGCCAGCAGCTTAGACGGGACGGAGAACACCATATATTTT.